These T cell receptor beta chains were read from a single sample in a study of blood T cell repertoires in COVID-19. Profiled with immunoSEQ multiplex PCR; TCRdb holds only in-frame clones, not every one. The sample carries tens of thousands of clones, over 85% recorded once. Sequencing was done on a sample of peripheral blood. These receptors were obtained from a man in his fifties with COVID-19, enrolled during active disease. Each CDR3 is given with its conserved first and last residue. The D gene is left open where the match is weak. Some rows mark clone size as missing; the rest say once, few, many or name a class of expanded clone.

J gene	CDR3 length	clone size	D gene	V gene	CDR3 protein	CDR3 DNA
TRBJ1-4	17	-	TRBD1	TRBV23-1	CASSRYRGRQGNEKLFF	TGCGCCAGCAGTCGGTACAGGGGGCGACAGGGTAATGAAAAACTGTTTTTT
TRBJ2-7	15	few	-	TRBV21-1	CASSKGQCPSYEQYF	TGTGCCAGCAGCAAGGGCCAGTGCCCCTCCTACGAGCAGTACTTC
TRBJ2-2	15	-	TRBD1	TRBV19	CASRIGQGSTGELFF	TGTGCCAGTAGAATAGGACAGGGGAGCACCGGGGAGCTGTTTTTT
TRBJ1-5	15	-	-	TRBV7-3	CASSLTGAPKEPQHF	TGTGCCAGCAGCTTAACGGGAGCCCCAAAGGAGCCCCAGCATTTT
TRBJ2-7	14	-	-	TRBV5-4	CASSFGGGQYEQYF	TGTGCCAGCAGCTTTGGAGGCGGCCAATACGAGCAGTACTTC
TRBJ1-1	14	-	-	TRBV5-4	CASTMGQLNTEAFF	TGTGCCAGCACAATGGGACAACTAAACACTGAAGCTTTCTTT
TRBJ2-2	15	-	TRBD2	TRBV19	CASSRGEGLTGELFF	TGTGCCAGTAGTAGGGGGGAGGGCCTCACCGGGGAGCTGTTTTTT
TRBJ1-4	16	-	-	TRBV10-3	CAISESRGGLSEKLFF	TGTGCCATCAGTGAGTCCAGGGGTGGTCTCAGTGAAAAACTGTTTTTT
TRBJ2-3	16	-	-	TRBV7-3	CASSPQILASTDTQYF	TGTGCCAGCAGCCCACAGATCCTCGCGAGCACAGATACGCAGTATTTT
TRBJ1-1	15	-	TRBD1	TRBV9	CASSLRQTGLAEAFF	TGTGCCAGCAGCCTACGACAGACAGGGCTTGCTGAAGCTTTCTTT
TRBJ1-2	13	-	-	TRBV19	CASTIGTWIGYTF	TGTGCCAGTACCATCGGGACTTGGATCGGCTACACCTTC
TRBJ2-3	17	-	TRBD2	TRBV10-3	CAISTAGLAGGTDTQYF	TGTGCCATCAGTACCGCGGGACTAGCGGGAGGCACAGATACGCAGTATTTT
TRBJ1-1	15	-	TRBD1	TRBV19	CASTPRTGGNTEAFF	TGTGCCAGTACCCCACGGACAGGAGGGAACACTGAAGCTTTCTTT
TRBJ2-7	13	-	TRBD2	TRBV12-3/TRBV12-4	CASRLAAPYEQYF	TGTGCCAGTCGACTAGCGGCTCCCTACGAGCAGTACTTC
TRBJ2-7	14	-	-	TRBV4-1	CASSEYSGSYEQYF	TGCGCCAGCAGTGAGTATAGCGGTTCCTACGAGCAGTACTTC
TRBJ2-2	17	-	TRBD2	TRBV4-1	CASSQDLGSGHTGELFF	TGCGCCAGCAGCCAAGATCTGGGTAGCGGGCACACCGGGGAGCTGTTTTTT
TRBJ2-7	13	-	TRBD2	TRBV7-9	CASSAAGAGTTNF	TGTGCCAGCAGCGCCGCCGGGGCCGGGACTACAAACTTC
TRBJ2-3	16	-	TRBD2	TRBV9	CASSVASGRVADTQYF	TGTGCCAGCAGCGTAGCGAGCGGGAGGGTCGCAGATACGCAGTATTTT
TRBJ1-5	14	-	-	TRBV6-2/TRBV6-3	CASSYVQADQPQHF	TGTGCCAGCAGTTACGTGCAGGCCGATCAGCCCCAGCATTTT
TRBJ2-5	15	few	-	TRBV9	CASSVASAYQETQYF	TGTGCCAGCAGCGTAGCGTCTGCGTACCAAGAGACCCAGTACTTC
TRBJ2-3	11	once	-	TRBV7-9	CASSSADTQYF	TGTGCCAGCAGCTCTGCAGATACGCAGTATTTT
TRBJ2-6	19	-	TRBD2	TRBV5-1	CASSLVSGRSSSGANVLTF	TGCGCCAGCAGCTTGGTAAGCGGGAGGTCAAGCTCTGGGGCCAACGTCCTGACTTTC
TRBJ1-4	12	-	-	TRBV6-2/TRBV6-3	CASSTGGEKLFF	TGTGCCAGCAGTACCGGGGGAGAAAAACTGTTTTTT
TRBJ2-2	15	-	-	TRBV28	CASSLIEGDGGELFF	TGTGCCAGCAGTTTAATAGAAGGGGATGGCGGGGAGCTGTTTTTT
TRBJ2-7	14	once	-	TRBV6-5	CATVRGREAYEQYF	TGTGCCACTGTCCGGGGCAGGGAGGCCTACGAGCAGTACTTC
TRBJ1-3	15	-	TRBD1	TRBV6-6	CASSPGTGSGNTIYF	TGTGCCAGCAGCCCCGGGACAGGTTCTGGAAACACCATATATTTT